Presented here are 32 T cell receptor beta chains from one specimen sequenced in a study of vaccination and CD4 T cells after COVID-19. These receptors lack a known antigen. The treatment is: roughly 10-day PBMC culture with coronavirus spike peptide pools or control peptides (ViraFEST assay). Cultured CD4+ T-cell DNA underwent Oncomine TCR Beta short-read sequencing. Each CDR3 protein gets one entry after TCRdb re-called the PCR reads with MiXCR. The sample has roughly 3,900 distinct CDR3 sequences; 20% are singletons. Sequenced: CD4+ T cells from blood, cultured in vitro. These receptors were taken from a human donor who had recovered from COVID-19.

This clonotype was detected only once. The rearrangement links TRBV4-2 to TRBJ2-5, with 8 bases matching TRBD2. Germline V gene lookup returns CDR1 LGHNA and CDR2 YNFKEQ. With 0 bases clipped from V and 2 bases from J, the junction kept 11 bases outside the gene matches. The CDR3 has 18 amino acids. CDR3: CASSQDLGSGTLQETQYF. CDR3 bases: TGTGCCAGCAGCCAAGATCTAGGTAGCGGGACACTTCAAGAGACCCAGTACTTC.

This clonotype turned up a few times. The J gene is TRBJ2-3, the V gene TRBV10-3, with D tentatively TRBD2 (5 bases). This CDR3 has 16 amino acids. The V gene's germline CDR1 is ENHRY and CDR2 SYGVKD. Trimming removed 6 bases from V and 4 bases from J, with 20 bases in between. The CDR3 DNA sequence: TGTGCCATCAGGGGATTTTCGGGGTCACGGCCAGATACGCAGTATTTT. Translated: CAIRGFSGSRPDTQYF.

This clonotype has just a few counts. This sequence joins TRBV7-2 and TRBJ2-3; 9 bases align to TRBD2. Trimming removed 3 bases from V and 6 bases from J; junction bases left unmatched: 7. Germline CDR1 and CDR2: SGHTA and FQGNSA. There are 15 residues in the CDR3. In DNA, the CDR3 is TGTGCCAGCAGCTTTAGAGCGGGGGGCCTGGATACGCAGTATTTT. Translation gives CASSFRAGGLDTQYF.

The V gene is TRBV27, the J gene TRBJ1-4, with D possibly TRBD1 on 5 matching bases. Germline loops: CDR1 MNHEY, CDR2 SMNVEV (reference sequence). This CDR3 has 16 residues. V gave up 2 bases and J gave up 0 bases, with 10 bases separating them. The CDR3 nucleotides read TGTGCCAGCAGTTTAACAGGCCTTGCAACTAATGAAAAACTGTTTTTT. Protein sequence: CASSLTGLATNEKLFF.

This clonotype was detected a few times. The rearrangement links TRBV12-3 or TRBV12-4 to TRBJ2-5; D is perhaps TRBD1 (5 bases). V was clipped by 3 bases and J by 5 bases, with 13 bases between them. The CDR3 length is 14 residues. For the CDR3, the DNA is TGTGCCAGCAGTTTGGGGCGCCTGGGGGAGACCCAGTACTTC. This codes for CASSLGRLGETQYF.

This clonotype came up a few times. The chain joins TRBV12-5 to TRBJ1-3; a weak D match, TRBD1 (5 bases). Trimming cost V 4 bases and J 9 bases, with 13 bases left between them. Germline V gene data show CDR1 as LGHNT and CDR2 as FRNRAP. This CDR3 comprises 13 residues. The CDR3: CASGSWDSGTIYF. CDR3 nucleotide sequence: TGTGCTAGTGGTTCTTGGGACTCAGGCACCATATATTTT.

V usage is TRBV7-9 and J usage is TRBJ1-2, with D tentatively TRBD1 (6 bases). Germline values: CDR1 SEHNR, CDR2 FQNEAQ (reference sequence). Trimming took off 7 bases at V and 2 bases at J, with 11 bases between the two ends. This CDR3 has 13 residues. CDR3 coding DNA: TGTGCCAGCAAAGGGGACACAAACTATGGCTACACCTTC. It translates to CASKGDTNYGYTF. Complete variable domain (other parts from reference TRBV7-9 and TRBJ1-2): DTGVSQNPRHKITKRGQNVTFRCDPISEHNRLYWYRQTLGQGPEFLTYFQNEAQLEKSRLLSDRFSAERPKGSFSTLEIQRTEQGDSAMYLCASKGDTNYGYTFGSGTRLTVV.

The CDR3 DNA reads TGTGCCTGGAGGCAGGGGTATTACTATGGCTACACCTTC. The encoded protein is CAWRQGYYYGYTF. The chain uses TRBV30 and TRBJ1-2, with a weak D call TRBD1 (6 bases). Trimming removed 3 bases from V and 3 bases from J, with 11 bases in between. Germline CDR1 reads GTSNPN; CDR2 reads SVGIG (reference sequence). CDR3 length: 13 amino acids.

The chain is built from TRBV19 and TRBJ2-7; 8 bases map to TRBD1. V was clipped by 7 bases and J by 4 bases; unmatched bases: 18. Germline CDR1 LNHDA, CDR2 SQIVND (reference sequence). The CDR3 has 17 amino acids. The CDR3 reads CASTPAGRGQGRYEQYF. CDR3 DNA sequence: TGTGCCAGTACTCCCGCCGGCCGAGGACAGGGCAGATACGAGCAGTACTTC.

This clonotype was observed a handful of times. The rearrangement uses TRBV28 and TRBJ2-7, with D perhaps TRBD1 or TRBD2 (6 bases each). Germline-derived CDR1 and CDR2 are MDHEN and SYDVKM. The V end lost 5 bases, the J end lost 3 bases, and 20 bases lay between the germline ends. The CDR3 length is 16 residues. The CDR3 coding sequence is TGTGCCAGCAGTAACTGGGGGGCAGGGGACGGCTACGAGCAGTACTTC. Translation gives CASSNWGAGDGYEQYF.

Within the sample, this clonotype is medium-sized. The V gene is TRBV6-1, the J gene TRBJ1-3, with 7 bases identical to TRBD1. Germline trimming cut 2 bases from V and 1 base from J; bases unmatched to any gene: 8. This CDR3 has 17 amino acids. CDR1 is MNHNS and CDR2 is SASEGT in the germline V gene. The CDR3 DNA is TGTGCCAGCAGTGAAATTTCAGGGGGGACATCTGGAAACACCATATATTTT. Amino acid sequence: CASSEISGGTSGNTIYF.

This clonotype is medium-sized. V usage is TRBV4-1 and J usage is TRBJ1-5; a possible D gene is TRBD1 (6 bases). Germline V CDR1 and CDR2: MGHRA, YSYEKL. This CDR3 is 16 amino acids long. V was clipped by 0 bases and J by 4 bases, with 13 bases between them. CDR3 region: CASSQEREQGNQPQHF. CDR3 bases: TGCGCCAGCAGCCAAGAAAGAGAACAGGGAAATCAGCCCCAGCATTTT.

This clonotype was observed a handful of times. The chain carries TRBV7-9 and TRBJ1-1, with 7 positions matching TRBD1. CDR1 and CDR2 from the germline V gene are SEHNR and FQNEAQ (reference sequence). J was trimmed by 0 bases and V by 9 bases; bases with no gene match: 7. The CDR3 contains 14 residues. The CDR3 reads CASVKGQLNTEAFF. The CDR3 coding sequence is TGTGCCAGTGTTAAGGGACAGTTGAACACTGAAGCTTTCTTT. Using reference TRBV7-9 and TRBJ1-1 for the parts outside the CDR3, the full variable domain is DTGVSQNPRHKITKRGQNVTFRCDPISEHNRLYWYRQTLGQGPEFLTYFQNEAQLEKSRLLSDRFSAERPKGSFSTLEIQRTEQGDSAMYLCASVKGQLNTEAFFGQGTRLTVV.

This chain uses TRBV5-1 with TRBJ1-1; no clear D gene. The V and J ends lost 0 bases and 5 bases respectively, with 11 bases between them. This CDR3 has 14 residues. Germline V CDR1 and CDR2: SGHRS, YFSETQ. The CDR3 nucleotides are TGCGCCAGCAGCTTGGCCGGGAGGATGACTGAAGCTTTCTTT. Translation gives CASSLAGRMTEAFF.

By its share, this clonotype is medium-sized. The J gene is TRBJ2-3, the V gene TRBV12-3 or TRBV12-4; D is unclear. The CDR3 spans 12 residues. Trimming stripped 6 bases from V and 2 bases from J, with 6 bases between. Here the CDR3 reads CASSHHTDTQYF. CDR3 sequence (DNA): TGTGCCAGCAGCCACCACACAGATACGCAGTATTTT.

This clonotype has just a few counts. The chain uses TRBV3-1 and TRBJ1-2; TRBD1 agrees at 11 bases. The CDR3 runs to 17 residues. The V segment lost 2 bases and the J segment 3 bases; nucleotides outside the gene matches: 8. Germline CDR1 is LGHDT and CDR2 is YNNKEL (reference sequence). Written as DNA, the CDR3 is TGTGCCAGCAGCCAAACGAGGACAGGGGGCGCCCACTATGGCTACACCTTC. Translation: CASSQTRTGGAHYGYTF.

Judged by abundance, this clonotype is large. The rearrangement links TRBV15 to TRBJ2-2; TRBD2 agrees at 7 bases. With 1 base clipped from V and 4 bases from J, the junction kept 0 bases outside the gene matches. The CDR3 has 14 amino acids. CDR1 and CDR2 from the germline V gene are LNHNV and YYDKDF (reference sequence). The CDR3 loop is CATSRGEGTGELFF. DNA of the CDR3: TGTGCCACCAGCAGAGGGGAGGGCACCGGGGAGCTGTTTTTT.

The chain carries TRBV29-1 and TRBJ1-5; D unclear. V was pared by 6 bases and J by 3 bases, with 12 bases between. This CDR3 is 13 amino acids long. The germline gives CDR1 SQVTM, CDR2 ANQGSEA. CDR3 residues: CSVAQEINQPQHF. The DNA of the CDR3 is TGCAGCGTCGCTCAGGAAATCAATCAGCCCCAGCATTTT. The variable domain in full, completed from reference TRBV29-1 and TRBJ1-5, reads SAVISQKPSRDICQRGTSLTIQCQVDSQVTMMFWYRQQPGQSLTLIATANQGSEATYESGFVIDKFPISRPNLTFSTLTVSNMSPEDSSIYLCSVAQEINQPQHFGDGTRLSIL.

The J gene is TRBJ2-7, the V gene TRBV7-9, with 10 bases fitting TRBD2. Germline V gene lookup returns CDR1 SEHNR and CDR2 FQNEAQ (reference sequence). J was trimmed by 6 bases and V by 3 bases; bases with no gene match: 11. This CDR3 has 16 amino acids. CDR3 DNA: TGTGCCAGCAGCTTGGAGAGCGGGGGGGCCGATAGCGAGCAGTACTTC. Translated: CASSLESGGADSEQYF. Together with reference TRBV7-9 and TRBJ2-7, the CDR3 gives the full variable domain: DTGVSQNPRHKITKRGQNVTFRCDPISEHNRLYWYRQTLGQGPEFLTYFQNEAQLEKSRLLSDRFSAERPKGSFSTLEIQRTEQGDSAMYLCASSLESGGADSEQYFGPGTRLTVT.

This clonotype was seen a few times. This chain links TRBV19 with TRBJ2-1; no clear D gene. The CDR3 spans 13 residues. Trimming shortened V by 7 bases and J by 2 bases, and 9 bases separated the two germline ends. Germline V gives CDR1 LNHDA, CDR2 SQIVND (reference sequence). DNA of the CDR3: TGTGCCAGTAACCGGGCCCCCTACAATGAGCAGTTCTTC. Protein sequence: CASNRAPYNEQFF.

V gene TRBV6-5 combines with J gene TRBJ2-5, with D perhaps TRBD1 or TRBD2 (6 bases each). CDR1 and CDR2 from the germline V gene are MNHEY and SVGAGI. This CDR3 has 14 residues. The V end lost 2 bases, the J end lost 4 bases, and 11 bases lay between the germline ends. This CDR3 is CASSYGGGRETQYF. CDR3 nucleotide sequence: TGTGCCAGCAGTTACGGAGGGGGGAGAGAGACCCAGTACTTC.

This clonotype is medium-sized in the sample. The chain couples TRBV2 to TRBJ2-1; a weak D match, TRBD2 (5 bases). Germline values: CDR1 SNHLY, CDR2 FYNNEI. The CDR3 sequence is 13 residues long. V lost 7 bases to trimming and J lost 4 bases, with 11 bases between them. CDR3: CASKGRTYNEQFF. The CDR3 coding sequence is TGTGCCAGCAAGGGCAGGACTTACAATGAGCAGTTCTTC.

By sample share, this clonotype is medium-sized. Sequence at one end of the junction differs from germline and may be a read error. J is TRBJ2-5 and V is TRBV7-7; D unclear. The CDR3 covers 13 residues. Germline assignment: CDR1 SSHAT and CDR2 FNYEAQ (reference sequence). This CDR3 is CASSPHQHETQYF. The CDR3 nucleotides are TGTGCTAGCAGCCCCCACCAACACGAGACCCAGTACTTC.

This clonotype occurred a few times. This rearrangement joins TRBV6-1 to TRBJ2-4; D uncertain. Germline CDR1 is MNHNS and CDR2 is SASEGT. V lost 6 bases, J lost 0 bases, and 12 bases lay in between. The CDR3 length is 15 residues. CDR3 amino acids: CASSPATLAKNIQYF. CDR3 bases: TGTGCCAGCAGCCCTGCAACCCTAGCCAAAAACATTCAGTACTTC.

Relative to its sample, this clonotype is medium-sized. V is TRBV5-1 and J is TRBJ1-5; TRBD1 is a possible D gene (6 bases). The CDR3 loop spans 15 amino acids. The V and J ends lost 4 bases and 3 bases respectively, with 14 bases between them. Germline-derived CDR1 and CDR2 are SGHRS and YFSETQ. In DNA form, the CDR3 reads TGCGCCAGCAGCCCGGACACAGGGCACAATCAGCCCCAGCATTTT. It yields the protein CASSPDTGHNQPQHF.

Notes on this clonotype: A read error may be the cause here, since a much bigger clone is one base away. DNA for the CDR3: TGTGCCAGCCAGAGACTCCTGGACACTGAAGCTTTCTTT. Amino acid sequence: CASQRLLDTEAFF. The J gene is TRBJ1-1, the V gene TRBV12-3 or TRBV12-4; no clear D. The V end was cut by 8 bases, the J end by 3 bases, with 13 bases between. CDR3 size: 13 residues.

Only a few counts were recorded for this clonotype. The V and J genes are TRBV11-1 and TRBJ1-2, with a possible D match to TRBD1 (6 bases). This CDR3 is built from 13 residues. With 1 base removed from V and 3 bases from J, the gap between germline ends came to 6 bases. CDR1 and CDR2 (germline): SGHAT, FQDESV (reference sequence). CDR3 nucleotide sequence: TGTGCCAGCAGCTTAGACAGGGACTATGGCTACACCTTC. Its translation is CASSLDRDYGYTF.

This clonotype showed up just a few times. J is TRBJ2-1 and V is TRBV15, with 8 bases aligning to TRBD2. Germline V gene sequence: CDR1 LNHNV, CDR2 YYDKDF (reference sequence). CDR3 length: 17 amino acids. Trimming at V came to 0 bases and at J to 5 bases, leaving 9 bases not matched to a gene. The CDR3 DNA reads as TGTGCCACCAGCAGAGATCGTAGCGGGGTCGGTGACAATGAGCAGTTCTTC. Protein sequence: CATSRDRSGVGDNEQFF.

This clonotype was detected once. This sequence joins TRBV18 and TRBJ2-6, with D perhaps TRBD1 or TRBD2 (6 bases each). The germline CDR1 and CDR2 sequences are KGHSH and LQKENI. The CDR3 covers 18 residues. V lost 3 bases and J 6 bases, leaving 21 bases between the germline ends. The DNA for the CDR3 is TGTGCCAGCTCACCCTTCGGGGGCGATGGACGCTTGGCCAACGTCCTGACTTTC. Protein: CASSPFGGDGRLANVLTF. The variable domain in full, completed from reference TRBV18 and TRBJ2-6, reads NAGVMQNPRHLVRRRGQEARLRCSPMKGHSHVYWYRQLPEEGLKFMVYLQKENIIDESGMPKERFSAEFPKEGPSILRIQQVVRGDSAAYFCASSPFGGDGRLANVLTFGAGSRLTVL.

A single count supports this clonotype. The chain combines TRBV19 with TRBJ2-2, with 11 bases aligning to TRBD2. The germline gives CDR1 LNHDA, CDR2 SQIVND (reference sequence). J gave up 3 bases and V 0 bases, and 3 bases lay outside the gene matches. This CDR3 contains 17 residues. CDR3 in DNA: TGTGCCAGTAGTATAGATCTAGCGGGGGGCCACACCGGGGAGCTGTTTTTT. This codes for CASSIDLAGGHTGELFF.

In its sample, this clonotype is medium-sized. The V and J genes are TRBV11-2 and TRBJ1-1; D gene ambiguous. Per the germline V gene, CDR1 is SGHAT and CDR2 is FQNNGV. Trimming cost V 1 base and J 6 bases, with 6 bases left between them. The CDR3 is 12 amino acids. This CDR3 reads CASSLVGSEAFF. CDR3 coding DNA: TGTGCCAGCAGCTTAGTAGGGTCTGAAGCTTTCTTT. The whole variable domain, filled in from reference TRBV11-2 and TRBJ1-1, reads EAGVAQSPRYKIIEKRQSVAFWCNPISGHATLYWYQQILGQGPKLLIQFQNNGVVDDSQLPKDRFSAERLKGVDSTLKIQPAKLEDSAVYLCASSLVGSEAFFGQGTRLTVV.

This clonotype was counted between two and nine times. The chain joins TRBV7-3 to TRBJ2-2; TRBD1 is a possible D gene (6 bases). The CDR3 is 16 amino acids. Trimming took off 5 bases at V and 1 base at J, with 14 bases between the two ends. Germline lookup yields CDR1 SGHTA and CDR2 FQGTGA. CDR3 protein: CASSLQGLRNTGELFF. The CDR3 nucleotides read TGTGCCAGCAGCCTTCAGGGGCTCCGGAACACCGGGGAGCTGTTTTTT.